These 25 T cell receptor beta chains came from one sample sequenced in a study of T cells after yellow fever vaccination. TCRdb re-derived calls from the 5' RACE reads in MiXCR, one entry per CDR3 protein. The sample consists of 250,000 to 300,000 distinct CDR3 sequences, roughly 5.6% of them appearing once. Source: CD4+ T cells sorted from PBMCs, taken on the day of the yellow fever booster vaccination. The receptors were gathered from a man between 18 and 29 years old who received the YFV17D yellow fever vaccine.

This clonotype came up many times. CDR3 sequence: CASSSSPLRADTQYF. The CDR3 DNA reads as TGTGCCAGCAGCTCTTCCCCCCTGCGGGCAGATACGCAGTATTTT. This chain connects TRBV7-2 to TRBJ2-3; D perhaps matches TRBD2 (5 bases). V was clipped by 4 bases and J by 4 bases, with 15 bases between them. The CDR3 is made up of 15 amino acids. CDR1 is SGHTA, CDR2 FQGNSA, per germline. Full variable domain (rest looked up from reference TRBV7-2 and TRBJ2-3): GAGVSQSPSNKVTEKGKDVELRCDPISGHTALYWYRQSLGQGLEFLIYFQGNSAPDKSGLPSDRFSAERTGGSVSTLTIQRTQQEDSAVYLCASSSSPLRADTQYFGPGTRLTVL.

To note about this clonotype: Given the absence of the conserved phenylalanine or tryptophan at the CDR3 end, a read error is likely. The rearrangement joins TRBV6-6 to TRBJ1-3, with D unclear. Germline loops: CDR1 MNHNY, CDR2 SVGAGI (reference sequence). The CDR3 has 15 residues. The V end was cut by 0 bases, the J end by 0 bases, with 6 bases between. CDR3 DNA: TGTGCCAGCAGTTACTCGCGAAACTCTGGAAACACCATATATATT. Its protein product is CASSYSRNSGNTIYI.

This clonotype has at least ten counts. This chain uses TRBV20-1 with TRBJ1-1; 7 bases are shared with TRBD1. Germline CDR1 is DFQATT and CDR2 is SNEGSKA (reference sequence). The CDR3 sequence is 13 residues long. V lost 6 bases to trimming and J lost 4 bases; unmatched junction nucleotides: 8. The CDR3 DNA reads TGCAGTGCGCCAGGGACAGACGGCACTGAAGCTTTCTTT. Amino acid sequence: CSAPGTDGTEAFF.

The rearrangement joins TRBV12-3 or TRBV12-4 to TRBJ2-1; a possible D gene is TRBD1 (6 bases). The CDR3 has 14 amino acids. The V and J ends lost 8 bases and 2 bases respectively, with 13 bases between them. The CDR3 region is CASWSGVAYNEQFF. In nucleotides, the CDR3 is TGTGCCAGCTGGTCAGGGGTGGCCTACAATGAGCAGTTCTTC.

The chain has TRBV20-1 and TRBJ2-1; 10 bases agree with TRBD2. Germline assignment: CDR1 DFQATT and CDR2 SNEGSKA (reference sequence). Trimming took 5 bases from V and 6 from J; bases not matched to a gene: 1. The CDR3 has 12 amino acids. The CDR3 sequence: CSAERGGNEQFF. Here the CDR3 DNA reads TGCAGTGCTGAGCGGGGGGGCAATGAGCAGTTCTTC.

This chain joins TRBV7-2 and TRBJ2-5, with D perhaps TRBD1 (6 bases). Germline V gene sequence: CDR1 SGHTA, CDR2 FQGNSA. Deletions cut 5 bases from V and 2 bases from J, with 18 bases between. The CDR3 runs to 16 residues. CDR3 residues: CASSPGPGQGQETQYF. As DNA, the CDR3 is TGTGCCAGCAGCCCGGGGCCGGGCCAGGGGCAAGAGACCCAGTACTTC.

This clonotype showed up just a few times. This chain uses TRBV20-1 with TRBJ2-7; D possibly corresponds to TRBD2 (6 bases). CDR1 DFQATT and CDR2 SNEGSKA come from the germline V gene (reference sequence). V gave up 5 bases and J gave up 4 bases, with 18 bases separating them. The CDR3 covers 14 residues. The CDR3 is CSALREATFYEQYF. The CDR3, as DNA: TGCAGTGCTCTAAGGGAGGCGACCTTTTACGAGCAGTACTTC.

The chain uses TRBV5-1 and TRBJ2-1; 10 bases match TRBD2. CDR3 size: 15 residues. Germline V gene data show CDR1 as SGHRS and CDR2 as YFSETQ. The ends lost 1 base at V and 4 bases at J; junction bases unmatched: 2. The CDR3 DNA follows: TGCGCCAGCAGCTTGCCTAGCGGGGGATACAATGAGCAGTTCTTC. It is translated as CASSLPSGGYNEQFF.

This clonotype appeared many times. The chain employs TRBV6-2 or TRBV6-3 and TRBJ2-3; D is ambiguous. The CDR3 loop spans 16 amino acids. Deletions cut 2 bases from V and 2 bases from J, with 14 bases between. Per germline, CDR1 MNHEY and CDR2 SVGEGT. The CDR3 here is CASSYKPLSPTDTQYF. The CDR3 nucleotides read TGTGCCAGCAGTTACAAGCCATTATCTCCCACAGATACGCAGTATTTT.

This clonotype was counted between two and nine times. The rearrangement links TRBV7-7 to TRBJ2-1; D may match TRBD1 or TRBD2 (5 bases each). CDR1 SSHAT and CDR2 FNYEAQ come from the germline V gene (reference sequence). V lost 5 bases to trimming and J lost 5 bases, with 19 bases between them. The CDR3 has 16 residues. In DNA, the CDR3 is TGTGCCAGCAGCCCGGGGACGCCGGGTCCCCACAATGAGCAGTTCTTC. Amino acids: CASSPGTPGPHNEQFF.

This clonotype has a handful of counts. The V and J genes are TRBV11-2 and TRBJ1-4; D is unresolved. V lost 1 base and J lost 0, with 9 bases in between. The CDR3 is 16 amino acids. The germline gives CDR1 SGHAT, CDR2 FQNNGV. The DNA of the CDR3 is TGTGCCAGCAGCTTAGTCCGGGTCGCAACTAATGAAAAACTGTTTTTT. Translated, it gives CASSLVRVATNEKLFF. The full variable domain, with the rest looked up from reference TRBV11-2 and TRBJ1-4, is EAGVAQSPRYKIIEKRQSVAFWCNPISGHATLYWYQQILGQGPKLLIQFQNNGVVDDSQLPKDRFSAERLKGVDSTLKIQPAKLEDSAVYLCASSLVRVATNEKLFFGSGTQLSVL.

This clonotype was observed a handful of times. The V and J genes are TRBV5-6 and TRBJ2-5; 11 bases are shared with TRBD1. The CDR3 contains 15 residues. CDR1 is SGHDT and CDR2 is YYEEEE in the germline V gene. Unmatched junction bases numbered 4, after V lost 1 base and J lost 5 bases. CDR3 in amino acids: CASSLRTGGGETQYF. The CDR3 DNA sequence: TGTGCCAGCAGCTTGAGGACAGGGGGCGGGGAGACCCAGTACTTC.

This clonotype was seen only a few times. V and J are TRBV20-1 and TRBJ2-3, with a weak D call TRBD2 (5 bases). The CDR3 runs to 15 residues. CDR1 is DFQATT and CDR2 is SNEGSKA in the germline V gene (reference sequence). V shed 3 bases and J shed 1 base, with 14 bases lying between them. The CDR3 DNA follows: TGCAGTGCTAGTTCGGTGGGAGAGGGCACAGATACGCAGTATTTT. This encodes CSASSVGEGTDTQYF.

This clonotype was counted at least ten times. This chain joins TRBV12-3 or TRBV12-4 and TRBJ2-3, with TRBD2 matching over 10 bases. Trimming took 4 bases from V and 0 from J; bases not matched to a gene: 4. This CDR3 is built from 16 residues. As DNA, the CDR3 is TGTGCCAGCAGTTCTCTAGCGGGGGCTAGCACAGATACGCAGTATTTT. This gives the protein CASSSLAGASTDTQYF.

In this sample, this clonotype turned up many times. V and J are TRBV29-1 and TRBJ2-1; no reliable D call. Germline loops: CDR1 SQVTM, CDR2 ANQGSEA. This CDR3 has 11 residues. Trimming took off 7 bases at V and 6 bases at J, with 10 bases between the two ends. The CDR3 here is CSGHFTNEQFF. As DNA, the CDR3 is TGCAGCGGACACTTCACCAATGAGCAGTTCTTC.

This clonotype was observed a handful of times. This sequence joins TRBV20-1 and TRBJ2-4, with D possibly being TRBD2 (7 bases). V lost 6 bases, J lost 11 bases, and 14 bases lay in between. The CDR3 has 11 residues. CDR1 and CDR2 (germline): DFQATT, SNEGSKA (reference sequence). The DNA of the CDR3 is TGCAGTGCCACGAGGGGGGGCCTTCAGTACTTC. Encoded protein: CSATRGGLQYF.

This clonotype showed up many times. The chain has TRBV4-3 and TRBJ2-1; TRBD2 matches 7 bases. This CDR3 comprises 18 residues. In germline, CDR1 is LGHNA, CDR2 YSLEER. V gave up 4 bases and J gave up 1 base; unmatched junction bases: 13. The CDR3 sequence: CASSRLGTGGGSYNEQFF. DNA for the CDR3: TGCGCCAGCAGCCGTCTTGGTACGGGGGGTGGTTCCTACAATGAGCAGTTCTTC.

This clonotype was counted at least ten times. CDR3 amino acids: CSVALAGTTDTQYF. The CDR3 bases are TGCAGCGTTGCCCTAGCGGGGACAACAGATACGCAGTATTTT. The chain joins TRBV29-1 to TRBJ2-3; the match to TRBD2 covers 9 bases. The length of the CDR3 is 14 residues. V shed 4 bases and J 3 bases; nucleotides not matched to a gene: 5. Germline values: CDR1 SQVTM, CDR2 ANQGSEA.

This clonotype was recorded a few times. CDR3: CASSGGLTPETQYF. DNA for the CDR3: TGTGCCAGCAGCGGGGGACTCACCCCAGAGACCCAGTACTTC. The chain joins TRBV9 to TRBJ2-5; a weak D match, TRBD2 (6 bases). Deletions cut 3 bases from V and 4 bases from J, with 13 bases between. The CDR3 spans 14 residues. Germline V CDR1 and CDR2: SGDLS, YYNGEE.

V is TRBV10-1 and J is TRBJ2-7; D is uncertain. CDR3 length equals 13 residues. The germline V gene has CDR1 WNHNN and CDR2 SYGVQD (reference sequence). The ends were cut back, 4 bases at V and 4 bases at J, with 11 bases in the middle. This CDR3 reads CASSGVGKYEQYF. The CDR3 nucleotides read TGCGCCAGCAGTGGAGTGGGGAAATACGAGCAGTACTTC.

In its sample, this clonotype was seen many times. The rearrangement links TRBV20-1 to TRBJ2-7; possibly TRBD1 for D (5 bases). This CDR3 region has 15 residues. V shed 3 bases and J shed 4 bases, with 19 bases lying between them. Germline V gene lookup returns CDR1 DFQATT and CDR2 SNEGSKA (reference sequence). The CDR3 sequence: CSARPPLGAGYEQYF. The CDR3 coding sequence is TGCAGTGCTAGGCCCCCTTTAGGGGCTGGATACGAGCAGTACTTC.

At least ten counts were recorded for this clonotype. This rearrangement joins TRBV7-9 to TRBJ2-1, with a weak D call TRBD2 (5 bases). CDR3 length: 17 amino acids. Per the germline V gene, CDR1 is SEHNR and CDR2 is FQNEAQ (reference sequence). V was pared by 2 bases and J by 3 bases, with 17 bases between. The CDR3 region has the DNA TGTGCCAGCAGCTTATGGTCCCGGTCGGGGATCTACAATGAGCAGTTCTTC. Encoded protein: CASSLWSRSGIYNEQFF.

The rearrangement joins TRBV19 to TRBJ2-7; TRBD2 might be the D (5 bases). The CDR3 loop spans 13 amino acids. V was clipped by 4 bases and J by 3 bases, with 10 bases between them. The germline gives CDR1 LNHDA, CDR2 SQIVND (reference sequence). The CDR3 DNA reads as TGTGCCAGTAGTAATGGACTTAGCTACGAGCAGTACTTC. Translated, it gives CASSNGLSYEQYF.

This chain uses TRBV7-8 with TRBJ2-2; D call uncertain. The length of the CDR3 is 14 residues. Germline assignment: CDR1 SGHVS and CDR2 FQNEAQ. Trimming took 2 bases from V and 6 from J, leaving 10 bases between them. CDR3 in amino acids: CASSLYSVAGELFF. The CDR3, as DNA: TGTGCCAGCAGCTTATACAGTGTAGCCGGGGAGCTGTTTTTT. The full variable domain, with the rest looked up from reference TRBV7-8 and TRBJ2-2, is GAGVSQSPRYKVAKRGQDVALRCDPISGHVSLFWYQQALGQGPEFLTYFQNEAQLDKSGLPSDRFFAERPEGSVSTLKIQRTQQEDSAVYLCASSLYSVAGELFFGEGSRLTVL.

In its sample, this clonotype was seen a few times. The V and J genes are TRBV19 and TRBJ1-1; 9 positions agree with TRBD1. CDR1 is LNHDA, CDR2 SQIVND, per germline (reference sequence). Trimming at V came to 9 bases and at J to 5 bases, leaving 7 bases not matched to a gene. There are 13 residues in the CDR3. The CDR3 bases are TGTGCCAGGTTACAGGGGGCGGTGACTGAAGCTTTCTTT. As protein: CARLQGAVTEAFF.